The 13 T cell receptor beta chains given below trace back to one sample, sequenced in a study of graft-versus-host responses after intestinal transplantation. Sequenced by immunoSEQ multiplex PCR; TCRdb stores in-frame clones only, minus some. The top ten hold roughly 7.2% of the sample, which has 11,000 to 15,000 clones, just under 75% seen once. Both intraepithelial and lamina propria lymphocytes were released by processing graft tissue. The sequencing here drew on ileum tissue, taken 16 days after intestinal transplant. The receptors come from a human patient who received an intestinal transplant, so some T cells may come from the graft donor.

The chain's CDR3 is CASSPPYSTANYGYTF. CDR3 bases: TGTGCCAGCAGTCCCCCCTACTCGACAGCCAACTATGGCTACACCTTC. The V gene is TRBV28, the J gene TRBJ1-2; maybe TRBD1 (5 bases). Between the trimmed V and J ends, which lost 5 bases and 2 bases, there was a span of 18 bases. This CDR3 has 16 residues. Germline CDR1 is MDHEN and CDR2 is SYDVKM.

Here the CDR3 DNA reads TGTGCCAGCGGCAGGGATCCCCCAACTAATGAAAAACTGTTTTTT. As protein: CASGRDPPTNEKLFF. The chain combines TRBV6-5 with TRBJ1-4; a weak D match, TRBD1 (5 bases). CDR1 is MNHEY and CDR2 is SVGAGI in the germline V gene. V lost 8 bases and J lost 0, with 13 bases in between. The length of the CDR3 is 15 residues.

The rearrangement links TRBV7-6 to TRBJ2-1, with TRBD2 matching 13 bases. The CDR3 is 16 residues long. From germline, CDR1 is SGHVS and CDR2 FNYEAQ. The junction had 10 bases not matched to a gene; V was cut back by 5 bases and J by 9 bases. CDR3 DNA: TGTGCCAGCAGCCAATTGGGACTAGCGGGAAGGATTGAGCAGTTCTTC. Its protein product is CASSQLGLAGRIEQFF. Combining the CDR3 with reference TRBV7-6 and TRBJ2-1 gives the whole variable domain GAGVSQSPRYKVTKRGQDVALRCDPISGHVSLYWYRQALGQGPEFLTYFNYEAQQDKSGLPNDRFSAERPEGSISTLTIQRTEQRDSAMYRCASSQLGLAGRIEQFFGPGTRLTVL.

CDR3 residues: CASSVRQGHHSGANVLTF. CDR3 DNA sequence: TGTGCCAGCAGTGTAAGACAGGGACACCACTCTGGGGCCAACGTCCTGACTTTC. The chain links TRBV6-1 to TRBJ2-6; TRBD1 aligns across 7 bases. J gave up 0 bases and V 4 bases, and 9 bases lay outside the gene matches. The CDR3 runs 18 residues. CDR1 is MNHNS and CDR2 is SASEGT in the germline V gene.

CDR3 bases: TGTGCCAGCAGTCCTTATCCAGATACGCAGTATTTT. This sequence encodes CASSPYPDTQYF. The genes are TRBV28 and TRBJ2-3; D not certain. The CDR3 covers 12 residues. V was shortened by 5 bases and J by 4 bases, with 7 bases between the two germline ends. Germline CDR1 is MDHEN and CDR2 is SYDVKM.

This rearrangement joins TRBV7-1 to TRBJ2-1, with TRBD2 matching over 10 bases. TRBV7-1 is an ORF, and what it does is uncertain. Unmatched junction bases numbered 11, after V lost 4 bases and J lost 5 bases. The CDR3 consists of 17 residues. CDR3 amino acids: CASSFPIAGGSDNEQFF. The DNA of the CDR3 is TGTGCCAGCAGCTTCCCTATAGCGGGAGGTTCGGACAATGAGCAGTTCTTC.

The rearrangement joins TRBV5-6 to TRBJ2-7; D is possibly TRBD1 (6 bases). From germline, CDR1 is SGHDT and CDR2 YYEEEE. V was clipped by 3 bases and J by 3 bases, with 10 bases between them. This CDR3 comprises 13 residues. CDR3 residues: CASSYDRYYEQYF. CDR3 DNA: TGTGCCAGCAGCTATGACAGGTACTACGAGCAGTACTTC.

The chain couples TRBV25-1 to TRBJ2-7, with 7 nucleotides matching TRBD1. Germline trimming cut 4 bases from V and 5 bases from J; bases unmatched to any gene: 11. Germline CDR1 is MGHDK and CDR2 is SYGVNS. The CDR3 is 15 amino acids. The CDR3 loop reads CASSVNRGPLDEQYF. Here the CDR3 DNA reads TGTGCCAGCAGTGTTAACAGGGGCCCTCTGGACGAGCAGTACTTC.

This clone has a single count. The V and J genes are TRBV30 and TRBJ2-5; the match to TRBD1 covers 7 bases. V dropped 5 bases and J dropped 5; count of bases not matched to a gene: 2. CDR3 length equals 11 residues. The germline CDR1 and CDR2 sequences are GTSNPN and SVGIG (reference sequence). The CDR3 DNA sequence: TGTGCCTGGTCACAGGGGGAGACCCAGTACTTC. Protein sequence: CAWSQGETQYF.

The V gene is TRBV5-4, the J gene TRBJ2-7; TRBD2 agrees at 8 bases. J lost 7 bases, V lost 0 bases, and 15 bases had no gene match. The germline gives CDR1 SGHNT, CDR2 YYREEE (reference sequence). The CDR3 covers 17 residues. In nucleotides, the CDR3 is TGTGCCAGCAGCTTGGGGGCCCTAGCGGGTCCTATGGGAGAGCAGTACTTC. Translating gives CASSLGALAGPMGEQYF.

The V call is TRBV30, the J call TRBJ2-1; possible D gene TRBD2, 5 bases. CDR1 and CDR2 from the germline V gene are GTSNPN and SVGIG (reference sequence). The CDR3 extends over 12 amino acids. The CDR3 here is CSSSNLYNEQFF. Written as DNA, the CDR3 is TGTTCCTCTAGCAACCTCTACAATGAGCAGTTCTTC.

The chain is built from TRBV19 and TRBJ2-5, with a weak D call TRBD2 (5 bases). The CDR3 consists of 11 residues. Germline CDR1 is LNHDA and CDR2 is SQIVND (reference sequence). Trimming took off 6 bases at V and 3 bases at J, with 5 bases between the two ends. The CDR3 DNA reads TGTGCCAGTAGCGGGAAAGAGACCCAGTACTTC. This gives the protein CASSGKETQYF. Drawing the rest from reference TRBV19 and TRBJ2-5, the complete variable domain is DGGITQSPKYLFRKEGQNVTLSCEQNLNHDAMYWYRQDPGQGLRLIYYSQIVNDFQKGDIAEGYSVSREKKESFPLTVTSAQKNPTAFYLCASSGKETQYFGPGTRLLVL.

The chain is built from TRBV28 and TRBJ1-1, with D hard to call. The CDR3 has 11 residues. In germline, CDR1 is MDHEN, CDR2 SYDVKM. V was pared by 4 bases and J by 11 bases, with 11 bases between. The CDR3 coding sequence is TGTGCCAGCAGTTCATATTTCGGGGCTTTCTTT. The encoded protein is CASSSYFGAFF.